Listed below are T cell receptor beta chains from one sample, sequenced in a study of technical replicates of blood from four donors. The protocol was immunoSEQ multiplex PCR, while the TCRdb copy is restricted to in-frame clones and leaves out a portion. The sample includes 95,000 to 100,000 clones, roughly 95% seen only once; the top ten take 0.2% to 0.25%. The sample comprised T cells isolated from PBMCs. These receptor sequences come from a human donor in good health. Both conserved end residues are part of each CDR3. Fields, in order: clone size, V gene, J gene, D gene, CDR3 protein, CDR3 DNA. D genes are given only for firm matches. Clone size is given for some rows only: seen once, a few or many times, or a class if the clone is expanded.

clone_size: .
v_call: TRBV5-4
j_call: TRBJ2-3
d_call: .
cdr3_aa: CASRRGGPPADTQYF
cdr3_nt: TGTGCCAGCCGGAGGGGGGGGCCCCCGGCAGATACGCAGTATTTT

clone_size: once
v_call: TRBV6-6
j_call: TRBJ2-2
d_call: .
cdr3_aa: CASSYSTTGLAGELFF
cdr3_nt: TGTGCCAGCAGTTACTCGACTACAGGGCTTGCCGGGGAGCTGTTTTTT

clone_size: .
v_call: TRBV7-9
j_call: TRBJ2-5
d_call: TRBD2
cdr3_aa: CASRPKLAGGDRSETQYF
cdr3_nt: TGTGCCAGCAGACCGAAGTTAGCGGGAGGGGATAGGTCGGAGACCCAGTACTTC

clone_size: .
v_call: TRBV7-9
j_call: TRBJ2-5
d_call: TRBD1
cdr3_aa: CASSYGGTGSETQYF
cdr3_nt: TGTGCCAGCAGCTACGGGGGGACAGGGTCAGAGACCCAGTACTTC

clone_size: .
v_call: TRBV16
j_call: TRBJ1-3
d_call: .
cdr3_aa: CASRETGVSGNTIYF
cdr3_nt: TGTGCCAGCAGAGAAACAGGAGTCTCTGGAAACACCATATATTTT

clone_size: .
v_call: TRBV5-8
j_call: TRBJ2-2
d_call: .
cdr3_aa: CASSSIGRRTGELFF
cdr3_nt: TGTGCCAGCAGCTCAATCGGCAGGCGCACCGGGGAGCTGTTTTTT

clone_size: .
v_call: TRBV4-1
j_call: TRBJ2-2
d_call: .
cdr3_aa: CASRENRNTGELFF
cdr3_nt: TGCGCCAGCAGGGAGAATCGGAACACCGGGGAGCTGTTTTTT

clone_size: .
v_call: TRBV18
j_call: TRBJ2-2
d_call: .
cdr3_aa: CASSRTPGQNTGELFF
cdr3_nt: TGTGCCAGCTCACGCACACCGGGACAGAACACCGGGGAGCTGTTTTTT

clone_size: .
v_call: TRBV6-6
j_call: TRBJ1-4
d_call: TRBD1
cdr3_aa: CASSYRQGGPNEKLFF
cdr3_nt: TGTGCCAGCAGTTACCGACAGGGAGGTCCTAATGAAAAACTGTTTTTT

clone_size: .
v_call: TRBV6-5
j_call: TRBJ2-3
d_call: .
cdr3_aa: CASSGGGRSDTQYF
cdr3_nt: TGTGCCAGCAGTGGGGGGGGGCGTTCAGATACGCAGTATTTT

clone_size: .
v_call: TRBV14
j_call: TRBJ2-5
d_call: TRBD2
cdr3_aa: CASSQEAGGLWSQWGQETQYF
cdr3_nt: TGTGCCAGCAGCCAAGAGGCGGGAGGGCTTTGGAGCCAATGGGGGCAAGAGACCCAGTACTTC

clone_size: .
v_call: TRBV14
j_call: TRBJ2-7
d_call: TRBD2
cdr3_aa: CASSHLAGADSYEQYF
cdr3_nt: TGTGCCAGCAGCCACTTAGCGGGAGCGGATTCCTACGAGCAGTACTTC

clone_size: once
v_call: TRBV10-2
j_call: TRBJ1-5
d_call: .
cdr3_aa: CASNRGGNQPQHF
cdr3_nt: TGCGCCAGCAACCGAGGGGGAAATCAGCCCCAGCATTTT

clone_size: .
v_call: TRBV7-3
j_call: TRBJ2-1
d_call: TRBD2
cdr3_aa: CASSSIAGDYNEQFF
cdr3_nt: TGTGCCAGCAGCTCAATAGCGGGGGACTACAATGAGCAGTTCTTC

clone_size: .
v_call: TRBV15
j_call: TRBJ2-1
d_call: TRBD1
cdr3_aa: CATSLDRDRGEQFF
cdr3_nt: TGTGCCACCAGCCTAGACAGGGATCGGGGTGAGCAGTTCTTC

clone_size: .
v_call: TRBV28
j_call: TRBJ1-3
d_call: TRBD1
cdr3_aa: CASSLTGGPGNTIYF
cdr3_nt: TGTGCCAGCAGTTTAACAGGGGGCCCTGGAAACACCATATATTTT

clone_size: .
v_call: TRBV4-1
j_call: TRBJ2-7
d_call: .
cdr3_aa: CASSSRKETIEQYF
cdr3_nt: TGCGCCAGCTCCTCGAGGAAAGAGACTATCGAGCAGTACTTC

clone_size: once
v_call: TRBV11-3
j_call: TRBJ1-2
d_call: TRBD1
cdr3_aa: CASSSGTGTGYTF
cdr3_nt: TGTGCCAGCAGCTCCGGGACAGGTACTGGCTACACCTTC

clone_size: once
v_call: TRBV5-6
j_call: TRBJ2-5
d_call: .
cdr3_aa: CASSLWHEETQYF
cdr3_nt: TGTGCCAGCAGCTTGTGGCATGAAGAGACCCAGTACTTC

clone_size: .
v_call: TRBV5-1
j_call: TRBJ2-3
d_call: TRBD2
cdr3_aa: CASSWLAGELTDTQYF
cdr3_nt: TGCGCCAGCAGCTGGCTAGCGGGGGAACTCACAGATACGCAGTATTTT

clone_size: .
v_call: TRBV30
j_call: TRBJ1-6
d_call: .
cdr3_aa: CAWSGFRGRSRLNSPLHF
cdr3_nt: TGTGCCTGGTCAGGGTTTCGCGGACGGAGCCGGCTAAATTCACCCCTCCACTTT

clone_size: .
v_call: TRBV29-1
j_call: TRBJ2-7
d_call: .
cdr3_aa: CSAGTSSSYEQYF
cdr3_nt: TGCAGCGCTGGGACTTCGAGCTCCTACGAGCAGTACTTC

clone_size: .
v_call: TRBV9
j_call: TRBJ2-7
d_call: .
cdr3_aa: CASSVDHSSYEQYF
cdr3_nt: TGTGCCAGCAGCGTAGACCACAGCTCCTACGAGCAGTACTTC

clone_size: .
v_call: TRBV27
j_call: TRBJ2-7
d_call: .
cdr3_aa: CASSTHYLEGLTYEQYF
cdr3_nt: TGTGCCAGCAGTACCCACTATTTGGAGGGCCTGACCTACGAGCAGTACTTC

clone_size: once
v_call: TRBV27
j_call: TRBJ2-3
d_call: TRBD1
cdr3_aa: CASSLGQGTDTQYF
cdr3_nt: TGTGCCAGCAGTTTAGGACAGGGGACAGATACGCAGTATTTT

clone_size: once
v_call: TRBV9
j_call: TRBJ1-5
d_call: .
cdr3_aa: CASSVGGEPHQPQHF
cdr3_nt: TGTGCCAGCAGCGTAGGGGGGGAACCTCATCAGCCCCAGCATTTT

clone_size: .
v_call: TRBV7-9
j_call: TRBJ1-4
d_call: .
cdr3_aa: CASSATGASNEKLFF
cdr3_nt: TGTGCCAGCAGCGCCACAGGTGCGTCTAATGAAAAACTGTTTTTT

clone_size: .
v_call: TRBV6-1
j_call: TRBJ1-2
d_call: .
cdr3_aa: CASSDYRHYGYTF
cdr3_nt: TGTGCCAGCAGTGACTACAGGCACTATGGCTACACCTTC

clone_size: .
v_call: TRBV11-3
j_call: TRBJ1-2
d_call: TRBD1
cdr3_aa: CASREQGRRKGYTF
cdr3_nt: TGTGCCAGCAGAGAACAGGGGCGGAGAAAGGGCTACACCTTC

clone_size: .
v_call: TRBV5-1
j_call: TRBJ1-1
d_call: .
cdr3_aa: CASSGTGYETEAFF
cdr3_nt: TGCGCCAGCAGCGGTACAGGGTATGAGACTGAAGCTTTCTTT

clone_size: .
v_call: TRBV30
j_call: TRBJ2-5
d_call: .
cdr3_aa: CAWVPPNQETQYF
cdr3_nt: TGTGCCTGGGTGCCCCCTAACCAAGAGACCCAGTACTTC

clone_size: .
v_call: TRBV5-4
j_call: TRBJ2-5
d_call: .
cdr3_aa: CASSPQGGTVEETQYF
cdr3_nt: TGTGCCAGCAGCCCTCAAGGGGGGACAGTGGAAGAGACCCAGTACTTC

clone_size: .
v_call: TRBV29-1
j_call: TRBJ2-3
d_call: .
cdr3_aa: CSVHRTTTDTQYF
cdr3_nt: TGCAGCGTTCACAGGACTACCACAGATACGCAGTATTTT

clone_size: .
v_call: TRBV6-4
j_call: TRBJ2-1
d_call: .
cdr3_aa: CASSVIGRVNEQFF
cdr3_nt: TGTGCCAGCAGTGTCATAGGCAGGGTGAATGAGCAGTTCTTC

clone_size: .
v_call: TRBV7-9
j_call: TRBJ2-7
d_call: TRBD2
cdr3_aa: CASGHRISGTTDEQYF
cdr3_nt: TGTGCCAGCGGGCATCGGATTAGCGGGACTACGGATGAGCAGTACTTC

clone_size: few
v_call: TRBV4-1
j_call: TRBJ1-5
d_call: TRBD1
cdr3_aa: CASSQAQQGTVVGQPQHF
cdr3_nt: TGCGCCAGCAGCCAAGCTCAACAGGGGACGGTGGTCGGACAGCCCCAGCATTTT

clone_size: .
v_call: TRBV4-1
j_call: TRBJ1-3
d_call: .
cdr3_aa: CASSQLSGVYSGNTIYF
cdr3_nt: TGCGCCAGCAGCCAACTTTCGGGGGTATACTCTGGAAACACCATATATTTT

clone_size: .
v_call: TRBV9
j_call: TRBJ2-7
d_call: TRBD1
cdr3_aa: CASSVGQGKVHEQYF
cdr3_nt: TGTGCCAGCAGCGTAGGACAGGGTAAAGTCCACGAGCAGTACTTC

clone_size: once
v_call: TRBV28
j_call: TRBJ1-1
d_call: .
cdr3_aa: CASSRQMNTEAFF
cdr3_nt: TGTGCCAGCAGCAGACAGATGAACACTGAAGCTTTCTTT

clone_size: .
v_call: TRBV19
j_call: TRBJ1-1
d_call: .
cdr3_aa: CASSIQGRNTEAFF
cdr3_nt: TGTGCCAGTAGTATACAGGGGAGGAACACTGAAGCTTTCTTT

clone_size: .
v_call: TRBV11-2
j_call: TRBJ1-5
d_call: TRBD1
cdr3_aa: CASSFDRGLSNQPQHF
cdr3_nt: TGTGCCAGCAGCTTCGACAGGGGACTCAGCAATCAGCCCCAGCATTTT

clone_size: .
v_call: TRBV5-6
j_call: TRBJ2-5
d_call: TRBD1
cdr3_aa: CASSWDRAETQYF
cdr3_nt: TGTGCCAGCAGCTGGGACAGGGCCGAGACCCAGTACTTC

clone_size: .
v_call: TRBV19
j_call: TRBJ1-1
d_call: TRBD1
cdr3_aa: CASSIGLGDRGNTEAFF
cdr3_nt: TGTGCCAGTAGTATTGGCTTGGGGGACAGGGGGAACACTGAAGCTTTCTTT

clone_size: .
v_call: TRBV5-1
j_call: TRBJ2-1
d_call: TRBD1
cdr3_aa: CASSWDRAGYNEQFF
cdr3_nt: TGCGCCAGCAGCTGGGACAGGGCGGGGTACAATGAGCAGTTCTTC

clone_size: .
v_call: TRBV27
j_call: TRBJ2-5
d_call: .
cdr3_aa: CASSITQGFQETQYF
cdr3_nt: TGTGCCAGCAGTATTACGCAGGGGTTCCAAGAGACCCAGTACTTC

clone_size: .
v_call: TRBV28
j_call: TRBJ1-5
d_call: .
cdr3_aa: CASSLQVNQPQHF
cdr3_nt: TGTGCCAGCAGTTTGCAGGTCAATCAGCCCCAGCATTTT

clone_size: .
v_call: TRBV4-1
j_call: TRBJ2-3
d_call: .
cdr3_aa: CASSQGATARAQYF
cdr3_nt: TGCGCCAGCAGCCAGGGGGCCACCGCCCGGGCGCAGTATTTT

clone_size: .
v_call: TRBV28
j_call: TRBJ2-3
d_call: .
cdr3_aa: CASSSLVTETHRTDTQYF
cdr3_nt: TGTGCCAGCAGTTCCTTGGTTACCGAAACCCATAGAACAGATACGCAGTATTTT

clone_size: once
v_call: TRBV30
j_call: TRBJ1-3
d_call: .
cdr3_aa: CAWFYVSGNTIYF
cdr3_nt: TGTGCCTGGTTCTACGTCTCTGGAAACACCATATATTTT

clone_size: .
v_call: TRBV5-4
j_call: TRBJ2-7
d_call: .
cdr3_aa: CASSLGQGNYEQYF
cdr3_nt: TGTGCCAGCAGCTTGGGTCAGGGTAACTACGAGCAGTACTTC

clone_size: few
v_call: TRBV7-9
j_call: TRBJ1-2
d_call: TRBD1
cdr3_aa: CAGRGTGAPNYGYTF
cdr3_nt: TGTGCCGGAAGGGGCACAGGGGCTCCTAACTATGGCTACACCTTC

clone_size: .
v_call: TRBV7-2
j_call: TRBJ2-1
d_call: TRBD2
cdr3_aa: CASSLAGLAGGEQFF
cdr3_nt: TGTGCCAGCAGCTTAGCTGGACTAGCGGGAGGGGAGCAGTTCTTC

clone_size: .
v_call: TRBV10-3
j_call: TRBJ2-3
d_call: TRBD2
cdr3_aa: CAIRISGRDTDTQYF
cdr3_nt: TGTGCCATCAGAATAAGCGGGAGGGATACAGATACGCAGTATTTT

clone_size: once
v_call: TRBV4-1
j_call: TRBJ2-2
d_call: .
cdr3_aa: CASRRGSSTGELFF
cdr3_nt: TGCGCCAGCCGAAGGGGTAGCAGCACCGGGGAGCTGTTTTTT

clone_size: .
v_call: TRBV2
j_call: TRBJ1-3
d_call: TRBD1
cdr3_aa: CASRKGWDRGAGNTIYF
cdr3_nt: TGTGCCAGCAGGAAAGGGTGGGACAGGGGTGCAGGAAACACCATATATTTT

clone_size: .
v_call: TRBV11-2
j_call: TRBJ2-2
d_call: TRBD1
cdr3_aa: CASSSTGGSGELFF
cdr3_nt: TGTGCCAGCAGCTCCACAGGGGGCTCCGGGGAGCTGTTTTTT

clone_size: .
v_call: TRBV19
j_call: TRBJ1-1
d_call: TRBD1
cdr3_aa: CASSKRQGNTEAFF
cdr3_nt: TGTGCCAGTAGTAAGAGACAGGGGAACACTGAAGCTTTCTTT

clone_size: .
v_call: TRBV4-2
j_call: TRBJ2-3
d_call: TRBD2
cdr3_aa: CASSQGPSGSTDTQYF
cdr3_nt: TGTGCCAGCAGCCAAGGTCCTAGCGGGAGCACAGATACGCAGTATTTT

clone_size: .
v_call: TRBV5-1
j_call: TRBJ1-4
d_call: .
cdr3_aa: CASSLDRLSEKLFF
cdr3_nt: TGCGCCAGCAGCTTGGACAGGTTGAGTGAAAAACTGTTTTTT